Each of the 21 T cell receptor beta chains below was sequenced from the same sample in a study of blood T cell repertoires in COVID-19. Profiling relied on immunoSEQ multiplex PCR, and the TCRdb table lists in-frame clones only, not all of them. Among roughly 180,000 clones listed, around 90% were seen once. Source material: PBMCs or T cells enriched from blood (not recorded which). The receptors come from a woman in her 30s who had recovered from COVID-19.

The chain carries TRBV25-1 and TRBJ2-5, with TRBD1 as a possible D gene (6 bases). The CDR3 extends over 14 amino acids. Trimming pared 7 bases from V and 5 bases from J, leaving 17 bases between. Germline V gives CDR1 MGHDK, CDR2 SYGVNS. The CDR3 spells CASIGPGVGETQYF. In DNA, the CDR3 is TGTGCCAGCATTGGGCCAGGGGTAGGGGAGACCCAGTACTTC.

V is TRBV28 and J is TRBJ1-2; 11 nucleotides match TRBD1. Germline V lookup: CDR1 MDHEN, CDR2 SYDVKM. V lost 5 bases, J lost 1 base, and 18 bases stayed unmatched. The CDR3 runs 20 residues. CDR3 coding DNA: TGTGCCAGCAGTCAGACCGAAGGGACAGGGGGGGTCGTATTTAACTATGGCTACACCTTC. Its protein product is CASSQTEGTGGVVFNYGYTF.

V gene TRBV19 combines with J gene TRBJ1-6; possible D gene TRBD1, 5 bases. V lost 1 base and J lost 10, with 14 bases in between. The CDR3 totals 15 residues. Germline-derived CDR1 and CDR2 are LNHDA and SQIVND (reference sequence). The chain's CDR3 is CASSIADIRFSPLHF. In nucleotides, the CDR3 is TGTGCCAGTAGTATAGCGGACATAAGATTCTCACCCCTCCACTTT.

This clone appeared a few times. The chain recombines TRBV4-3 with TRBJ1-5, with TRBD1 as a possible D gene (5 bases). The germline gives CDR1 LGHNA, CDR2 YSLEER. V lost 0 bases and J lost 7, with 13 bases in between. The CDR3 has 15 amino acids. CDR3 region: CASSQDRGSRQPQHF. In nucleotides, the CDR3 is TGCGCCAGCAGCCAAGATAGGGGCAGTCGCCAGCCCCAGCATTTT.

The chain links TRBV9 to TRBJ1-3; D possibly corresponds to TRBD1 (5 bases). The V end lost 4 bases, the J end lost 5 bases, and 25 bases lay between the germline ends. Germline V gives CDR1 SGDLS, CDR2 YYNGEE. CDR3 size: 18 residues. Here the CDR3 reads CASSPGVAGKRERNTIYF. In nucleotides, the CDR3 is TGTGCCAGCAGCCCGGGGGTCGCCGGAAAAAGGGAAAGAAACACCATATATTTT.

The chain joins TRBV11-2 to TRBJ1-6; 8 bases agree with TRBD1. The CDR3 consists of 15 residues. Germline CDR1 and CDR2: SGHAT and FQNNGV. Trimming removed 0 bases from V and 8 bases from J; junction bases left unmatched: 3. The chain's CDR3 is CASSLDAGGYSPLHF. CDR3 nucleotides: TGTGCCAGCAGCTTAGATGCAGGGGGCTATTCACCCCTCCACTTT.

V and J are TRBV6-5 and TRBJ2-5; maybe TRBD2 (7 bases). The CDR3 runs to 16 residues. The germline V gene encodes CDR1 MNHEY and CDR2 SVGAGI. Between the trimmed V and J ends, which lost 1 base and 3 bases, there was a span of 15 bases. The DNA of the CDR3 is TGTGCCAGCAGTTACTGGGAGGGGGGGCCTAAAGAGACCCAGTACTTC. Encoded protein: CASSYWEGGPKETQYF.

V and J are TRBV2 and TRBJ1-5; tentative D call: TRBD1 (6 bases). CDR1 and CDR2 from the germline V gene are SNHLY and FYNNEI. V was cut by 3 bases and J by 1 base, with 19 bases left in between. The CDR3 runs 18 residues. The CDR3 region has the DNA TGTGCCAGCAGTGATCGGTCAGGGGCTACGTTAAGCAATCAGCCCCAGCATTTT. Its translation: CASSDRSGATLSNQPQHF.

The J gene is TRBJ2-2, the V gene TRBV19; 7 bases map to TRBD1. The J segment lost 7 bases and the V segment lost 4 bases, leaving 6 bases of the junction unmatched. Germline V CDR1 and CDR2: LNHDA, SQIVND (reference sequence). This CDR3 is built from 14 residues. CDR3 amino acids: CASSRGQVGGELFF. The CDR3 DNA reads as TGTGCCAGTAGTAGAGGACAGGTCGGCGGGGAGCTGTTTTTT.

In its sample, this clone was seen once. This chain connects TRBV12-3 or TRBV12-4 to TRBJ1-1, with TRBD1 matching over 10 bases. V gave up 6 bases and J gave up 5 bases; unmatched junction bases: 3. This CDR3 has 13 residues. CDR3 sequence (DNA): TGTGCCAGCAGGGGACAGGGGTCGACTGAAGCTTTCTTT. Its translation is CASRGQGSTEAFF.

This clone was seen a handful of times. J is TRBJ2-3 and V is TRBV18; 8 bases are shared with TRBD2. CDR3 length: 15 residues. Germline CDR1 and CDR2: KGHSH and LQKENI. Trimming took 3 bases from V and 3 from J; bases not matched to a gene: 5. CDR3 loop: CASSPEGLGTDTQYF. In nucleotides, the CDR3 is TGTGCCAGCTCACCCGAGGGACTAGGGACAGATACGCAGTATTTT.

The chain couples TRBV7-6 to TRBJ1-4, with D possibly TRBD1 on 5 matching bases. CDR1 and CDR2 (germline): SGHVS, FNYEAQ. Trimming cost V 5 bases and J 7 bases, with 20 bases left between them. CDR3 length: 16 amino acids. This CDR3 is CASSHRTLRSGEKLFF. The CDR3 coding sequence is TGTGCCAGCAGCCACCGGACACTCCGATCTGGTGAAAAACTGTTTTTT.

This sequence joins TRBV7-9 and TRBJ2-2; maybe TRBD2 (5 bases). The V end lost 5 bases, the J end lost 7 bases, and 5 bases lay between the germline ends. Germline CDR1 and CDR2: SEHNR and FQNEAQ (reference sequence). The CDR3 is 11 residues long. CDR3 loop: CASSRGGELFF. The CDR3 DNA reads TGTGCCAGCAGCCGGGGCGGGGAGCTGTTTTTT. Using reference TRBV7-9 and TRBJ2-2 for the parts outside the CDR3, the full variable domain is DTGVSQNPRHKITKRGQNVTFRCDPISEHNRLYWYRQTLGQGPEFLTYFQNEAQLEKSRLLSDRFSAERPKGSFSTLEIQRTEQGDSAMYLCASSRGGELFFGEGSRLTVL.

This clone was detected a few times. An end of the junction does not agree with germline; a read error may underlie this. The chain joins TRBV7-9 to TRBJ1-1; possibly TRBD1 for D (5 bases). CDR1 is SEHNR, CDR2 FQNEAQ, per germline (reference sequence). The CDR3 covers 12 residues. CDR3 protein: CASSRGNSEAFF. In DNA, the CDR3 is TGTGCCAGCAGCCGGGGGAACTCTGAAGCTTTCTTT.

This rearrangement joins TRBV5-4 to TRBJ2-3; no definite D call. The CDR3 is 15 residues long. The germline V gene encodes CDR1 SGHNT and CDR2 YYREEE (reference sequence). V dropped 2 bases and J dropped 0 bases, with 10 bases sitting between them. The CDR3 here is CASSFYRASTDTQYF. Here the CDR3 DNA reads TGTGCCAGCAGCTTTTATCGAGCTAGCACAGATACGCAGTATTTT.

This rearrangement joins TRBV28 to TRBJ1-4; 7 bases are shared with TRBD1. This CDR3 is 14 amino acids long. The ends lost 5 bases at V and 7 bases at J; junction bases unmatched: 7. Germline CDR1 is MDHEN and CDR2 is SYDVKM. In DNA form, the CDR3 reads TGTGCCAGCAGTCCAGGGGGGCAACGTGAAAAACTGTTTTTT. It encodes CASSPGGQREKLFF. The full variable domain, completed using reference TRBV28 and TRBJ1-4, is DVKVTQSSRYLVKRTGEKVFLECVQDMDHENMFWYRQDPGLGLRLIYFSYDVKMKEKGDIPEGYSVSREKKERFSLILESASTNQTSMYLCASSPGGQREKLFFGSGTQLSVL.

This clone was observed a handful of times. V usage is TRBV5-8 and J usage is TRBJ1-2; TRBD1 matches 7 bases. The ends lost 4 bases at V and 4 bases at J; junction bases unmatched: 7. The germline gives CDR1 SGHTS, CDR2 YDEGEE. The CDR3 totals 14 residues. The CDR3 DNA follows: TGTGCCAGCAGCAGTAGGGGGCGCGGCTATGGCTACACCTTC. It encodes CASSSRGRGYGYTF.

V gene TRBV5-1 combines with J gene TRBJ2-5, with D maybe TRBD1 (5 bases). This CDR3 spans 14 amino acids. Germline CDR1 reads SGHRS; CDR2 reads YFSETQ. V gave up 4 bases and J gave up 2 bases, with 12 bases separating them. CDR3 sequence (DNA): TGCGCCAGCAGCCTAGGGGATCCGCAAGAGACCCAGTACTTC. Translation gives CASSLGDPQETQYF.

In DNA, the CDR3 is TGTGCCAGCTCACCCCTTAGGACAGGGACGGGCACTGAAGCTTTCTTT. It translates to CASSPLRTGTGTEAFF. The chain is built from TRBV18 and TRBJ1-1; 8 positions agree with TRBD1. Germline trimming cut 3 bases from V and 4 bases from J; bases unmatched to any gene: 10. Germline CDR1 KGHSH, CDR2 LQKENI. The CDR3 length is 16 residues.

The chain joins TRBV19 to TRBJ2-1, with TRBD2 identical over 11 bases. The V segment lost 9 bases and the J segment 5 bases; nucleotides outside the gene matches: 6. Germline CDR1 LNHDA, CDR2 SQIVND (reference sequence). The CDR3 spans 14 residues. The CDR3 DNA follows: TGTGCCAGCATTAGCGGGGGGGCAGACAATGAGCAGTTCTTC. Encoded protein: CASISGGADNEQFF. The full variable domain, rest sourced from reference TRBV19 and TRBJ2-1, is DGGITQSPKYLFRKEGQNVTLSCEQNLNHDAMYWYRQDPGQGLRLIYYSQIVNDFQKGDIAEGYSVSREKKESFPLTVTSAQKNPTAFYLCASISGGADNEQFFGPGTRLTVL.

The CDR3 sequence is CASSPTSGRAGEQFF. CDR3 in DNA: TGTGCCAGCAGCCCAACTAGCGGGAGGGCGGGTGAGCAGTTCTTC. The gene calls are TRBV7-3 and TRBJ2-1, with 13 bases matching TRBD2. Trimming removed 5 bases from V and 9 bases from J; junction bases left unmatched: 7. The CDR3 totals 15 residues. Germline V gene sequence: CDR1 SGHTA, CDR2 FQGTGA.